This TCR beta chain is drawn from a study of blood T cell repertoires in COVID-19. Germline lookup yields CDR1 SGHTA and CDR2 FQGNSA. The V and J ends lost 3 bases and 9 bases, in that order; junction bases with no gene match: 14. The CDR3 consists of 17 residues. The repertoire was sequenced with immunoSEQ multiplex PCR; TCRdb's copy has only in-frame clones and lacks some. The sample lists 250,000 to 350,000 clones, about 90% occurring once. The sequenced sample consisted of peripheral blood. The source of this sequence is a man aged 18 to 30 who had recovered from COVID-19. The chain couples TRBV7-2 to TRBJ1-5, with 10 bases lining up with TRBD1. The CDR3 region is CASSLGTGANIIMPQHF. The CDR3 coding sequence is TGTGCCAGCAGCTTGGGGACAGGGGCCAATATCATCATGCCCCAGCATTTT.